The table lists the clone carrying this T cell receptor (beta chain) with many counts. Its antigen remains unknown. Breast cancer patients provided tissue from their axillary draining lymph nodes. The entry originates in a study of breast tumors, draining lymph nodes, adjacent tissues. Study results and caveats: Compared with lymph nodes, tumors were less diverse; compared with nontumor tissue, more. The lymph node origin of tumor T cells was framed as consistent with a hypothesis, not demonstrated.

CDR1 and CDR2 from the germline V gene are SGHRS and YFSETQ. The V end lost 0 bases, the J end lost 10 bases, and 8 bases lay between the germline ends. The CDR3 is made up of 13 amino acids. TCRdb re-derived calls from the multiplex PCR reads in MiXCR, one entry per CDR3 protein. The top ten hold 3.8% of the sample, which has approximately 150,000 distinct CDR3 sequences, more than 25% seen once. The chain couples TRBV5-1 to TRBJ1-6; D is unresolved. The receptor was isolated from a female donor with breast cancer. Some clones in this sample may be carry-over from other donors' samples. Sequenced input: axillary lymph node tissue. In DNA form, the CDR3 reads TGCGCCAGCAGCTTGGCCCCAAAATCACCCCTCCACTTT. Translation: CASSLAPKSPLHF.